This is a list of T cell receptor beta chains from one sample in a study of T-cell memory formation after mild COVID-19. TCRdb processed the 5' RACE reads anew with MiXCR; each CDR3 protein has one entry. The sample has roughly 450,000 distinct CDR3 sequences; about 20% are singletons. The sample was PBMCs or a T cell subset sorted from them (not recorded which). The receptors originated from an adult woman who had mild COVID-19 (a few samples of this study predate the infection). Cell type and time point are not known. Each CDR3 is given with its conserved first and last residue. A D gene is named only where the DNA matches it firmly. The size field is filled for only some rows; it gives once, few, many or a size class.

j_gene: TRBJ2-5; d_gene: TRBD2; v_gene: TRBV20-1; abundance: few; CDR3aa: CSVRGAGGIETQYF; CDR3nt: TGCAGTGTAAGAGGAGCGGGAGGAATTGAGACCCAGTACTTC
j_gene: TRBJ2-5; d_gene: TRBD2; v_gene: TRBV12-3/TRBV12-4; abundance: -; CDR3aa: CASSPGLAGGPYQETQYF; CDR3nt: TGTGCCAGCAGTCCTGGACTAGCGGGAGGGCCTTATCAAGAGACCCAGTACTTC
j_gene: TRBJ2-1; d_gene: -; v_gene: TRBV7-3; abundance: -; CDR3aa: CASSSGHEQFF; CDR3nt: TGTGCCAGCAGCTCCGGGCACGAGCAGTTCTTC
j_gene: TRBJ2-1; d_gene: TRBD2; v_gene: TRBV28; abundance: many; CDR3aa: CATQSGGALSYNEQFF; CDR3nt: TGTGCCACCCAGAGCGGGGGCGCCCTCTCCTACAATGAGCAGTTCTTC
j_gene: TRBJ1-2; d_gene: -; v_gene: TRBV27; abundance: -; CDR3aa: CASSIDRSYGYTF; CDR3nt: TGTGCCAGCAGCATCGACCGGAGCTATGGCTACACCTTC
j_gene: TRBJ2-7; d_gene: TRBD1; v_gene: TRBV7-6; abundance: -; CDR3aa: CASSLSRDRNYEQYF; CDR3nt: TGTGCCAGCAGCTTATCACGGGACAGAAACTACGAGCAGTACTTC
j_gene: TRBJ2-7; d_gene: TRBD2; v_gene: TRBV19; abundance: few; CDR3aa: CASSTLGLAGTYEQYF; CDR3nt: TGTGCCAGTAGTACTTTAGGGCTAGCGGGAACCTACGAGCAGTACTTC
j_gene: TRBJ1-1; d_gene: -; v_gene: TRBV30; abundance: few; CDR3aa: CAWSRMNTEAFF; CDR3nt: TGTGCCTGGAGCAGAATGAACACTGAAGCTTTCTTT
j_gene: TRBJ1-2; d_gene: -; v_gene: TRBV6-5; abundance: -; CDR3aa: CASSYTIRGPGYGYTF; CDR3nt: TGTGCCAGCAGTTACACCATCCGGGGGCCGGGGTATGGCTACACCTTC
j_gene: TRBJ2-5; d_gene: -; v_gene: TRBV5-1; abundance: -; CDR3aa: CASSLVLGDGTQYF; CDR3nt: TGCGCCAGCAGCTTGGTTTTGGGGGACGGGACCCAGTACTTC
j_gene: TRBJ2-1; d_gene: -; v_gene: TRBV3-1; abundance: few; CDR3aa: CASSQDRNAYNEQFF; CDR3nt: TGTGCCAGCAGCCAAGATCGGAACGCCTACAATGAGCAGTTCTTC
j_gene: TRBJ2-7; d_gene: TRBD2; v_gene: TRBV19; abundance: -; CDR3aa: CASSTPTSGSSYEQYF; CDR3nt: TGTGCCAGTAGTACCCCGACTAGCGGGAGCTCCTACGAGCAGTACTTC
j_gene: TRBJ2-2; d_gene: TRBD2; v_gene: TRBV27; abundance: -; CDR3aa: CASSLAGGLNTGELFF; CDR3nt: TGTGCCAGCAGTTTAGCGGGGGGCTTGAACACCGGGGAGCTGTTTTTT
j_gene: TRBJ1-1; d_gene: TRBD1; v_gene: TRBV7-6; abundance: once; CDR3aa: CASSLGRGRAEAFF; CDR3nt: TGTGCCAGCAGCTTAGGCAGGGGGCGGGCTGAAGCTTTCTTT
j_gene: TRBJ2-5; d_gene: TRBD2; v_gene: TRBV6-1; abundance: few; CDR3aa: CASSGTLAGGSKTQYF; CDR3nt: TGTGCCAGCAGTGGTACTCTAGCGGGGGGGTCAAAGACCCAGTACTTC
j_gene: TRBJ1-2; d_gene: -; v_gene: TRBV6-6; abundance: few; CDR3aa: CASSYGQSLGGYTF; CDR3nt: TGTGCCAGCAGTTACGGACAGAGCCTGGGGGGCTACACCTTC
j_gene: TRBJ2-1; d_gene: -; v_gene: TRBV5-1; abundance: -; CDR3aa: CASSPSEDEQFF; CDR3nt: TGCGCCAGCAGCCCCTCGGAGGATGAGCAGTTCTTC
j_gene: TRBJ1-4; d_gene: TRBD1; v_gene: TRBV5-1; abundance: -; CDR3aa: CASSTRGTGENEKLFF; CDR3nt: TGCGCCAGCAGCACTAGAGGGACAGGCGAGAATGAAAAACTGTTTTTT
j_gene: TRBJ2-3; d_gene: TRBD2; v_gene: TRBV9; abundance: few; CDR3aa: CASSARLAGATDTQYF; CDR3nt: TGTGCCAGCAGCGCCAGACTAGCGGGAGCTACAGATACGCAGTATTTT
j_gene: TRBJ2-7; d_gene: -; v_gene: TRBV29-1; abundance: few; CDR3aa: CSVVGRVDYEQYF; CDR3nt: TGCAGCGTTGTTGGGAGAGTGGACTACGAGCAGTACTTC
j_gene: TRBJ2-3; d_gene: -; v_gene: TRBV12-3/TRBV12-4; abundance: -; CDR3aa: CASGTGAGSPDTQYF; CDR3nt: TGTGCCAGCGGGACCGGCGCCGGGAGTCCAGATACGCAGTATTTT
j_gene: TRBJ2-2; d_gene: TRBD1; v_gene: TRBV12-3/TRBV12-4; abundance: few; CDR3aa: CASSLGDRDAGELFF; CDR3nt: TGTGCCAGCAGTTTGGGGGACAGGGACGCCGGGGAGCTGTTTTTT
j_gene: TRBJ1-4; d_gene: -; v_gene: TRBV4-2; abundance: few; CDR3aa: CASSQEPPDNEKLFF; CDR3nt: TGTGCCAGCAGCCAAGAGCCCCCTGATAATGAAAAACTGTTTTTT
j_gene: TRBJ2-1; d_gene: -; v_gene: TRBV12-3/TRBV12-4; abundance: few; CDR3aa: CASSPDGPYNEQFF; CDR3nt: TGTGCCAGCAGCCCGGACGGACCCTACAATGAGCAGTTCTTC
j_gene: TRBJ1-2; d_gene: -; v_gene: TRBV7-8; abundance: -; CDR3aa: CASSLGLNTNYGYTF; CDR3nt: TGTGCCAGCAGCCTAGGACTCAACACTAACTATGGCTACACCTTC
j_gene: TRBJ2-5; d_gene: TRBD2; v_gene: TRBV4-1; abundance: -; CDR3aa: CASSQSWGLAGGMQETQYF; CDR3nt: TGCGCCAGCAGCCAATCCTGGGGACTAGCGGGGGGGATGCAAGAGACCCAGTACTTC
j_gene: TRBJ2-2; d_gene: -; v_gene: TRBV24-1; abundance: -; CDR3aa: CATSDPISGPLANTGELFF; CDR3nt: TGTGCCACCAGTGATCCGATATCCGGGCCCCTGGCGAACACCGGGGAGCTGTTTTTT
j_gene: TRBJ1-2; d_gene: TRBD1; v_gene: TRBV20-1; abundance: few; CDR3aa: CSARGQGVYGYTF; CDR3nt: TGCAGTGCTCGGGGACAGGGAGTCTATGGCTACACCTTC
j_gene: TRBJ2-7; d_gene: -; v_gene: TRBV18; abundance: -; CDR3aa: CASSPSLEGSYEQYF; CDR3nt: TGTGCCAGCTCACCATCCCTCGAGGGGTCCTACGAGCAGTACTTC
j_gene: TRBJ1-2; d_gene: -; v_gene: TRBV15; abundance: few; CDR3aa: CATSREEEVYTF; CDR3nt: TGTGCCACCAGCAGAGAGGAAGAAGTCTACACCTTC
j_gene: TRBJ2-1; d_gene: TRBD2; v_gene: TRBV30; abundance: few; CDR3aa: CAWTRVSGRGEQFF; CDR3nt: TGTGCCTGGACCCGAGTTAGCGGGCGAGGTGAGCAGTTCTTC
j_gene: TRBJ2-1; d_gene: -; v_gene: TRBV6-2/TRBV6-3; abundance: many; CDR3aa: CASSYSMGYNEQFF; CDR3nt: TGTGCCAGCAGTTACTCGATGGGTTACAATGAGCAGTTCTTC
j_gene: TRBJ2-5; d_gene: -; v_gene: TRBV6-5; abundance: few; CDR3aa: CASSYSDQAETQYF; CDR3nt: TGTGCCAGCAGTTACTCGGACCAGGCGGAGACCCAGTACTTC
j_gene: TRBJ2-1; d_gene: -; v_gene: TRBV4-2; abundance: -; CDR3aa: CASSQEQGSPYNEQFF; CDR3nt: TGTGCCAGCAGCCAAGAACAGGGTAGCCCCTACAATGAGCAGTTCTTC
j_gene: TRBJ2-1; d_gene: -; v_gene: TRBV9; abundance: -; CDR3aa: CASSVSGESYNEQFF; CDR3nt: TGTGCCAGCAGCGTCTCAGGGGAGTCCTACAATGAGCAGTTCTTC
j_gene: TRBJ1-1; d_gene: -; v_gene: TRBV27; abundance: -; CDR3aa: CASNQAGATEAFF; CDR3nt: TGTGCCAGCAATCAGGCGGGGGCCACTGAAGCTTTCTTT
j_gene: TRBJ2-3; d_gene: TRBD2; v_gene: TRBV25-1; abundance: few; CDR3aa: CASSGGLGTSGTTDTQYF; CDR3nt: TGTGCCAGCAGTGGGGGACTGGGGACTAGCGGGACTACAGATACGCAGTATTTT
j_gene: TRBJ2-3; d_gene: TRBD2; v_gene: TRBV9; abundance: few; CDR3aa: CASSPSGLVGPTDTQYF; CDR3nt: TGTGCCAGCAGTCCTTCGGGACTAGTTGGCCCAACAGATACGCAGTATTTT
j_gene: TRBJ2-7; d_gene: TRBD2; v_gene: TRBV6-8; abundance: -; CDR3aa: CASSPRLAHEQYF; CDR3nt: TGTGCCAGCAGTCCGAGACTAGCCCACGAGCAGTACTTC
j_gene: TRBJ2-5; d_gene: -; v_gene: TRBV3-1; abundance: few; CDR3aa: CASSPKISLEETQYF; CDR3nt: TGTGCCAGCAGCCCCAAGATCAGTTTGGAGGAGACCCAGTACTTC
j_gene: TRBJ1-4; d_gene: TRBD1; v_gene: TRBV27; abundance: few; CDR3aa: CASSYGTGVNEKLFF; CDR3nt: TGTGCCAGCAGTTACGGGACAGGGGTTAATGAAAAACTGTTTTTT
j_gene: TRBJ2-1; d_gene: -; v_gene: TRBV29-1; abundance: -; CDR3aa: CSVERGSGNEQFF; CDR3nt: TGCAGCGTTGAAAGGGGGTCAGGCAATGAGCAGTTCTTC
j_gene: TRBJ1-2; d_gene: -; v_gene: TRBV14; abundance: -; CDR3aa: CASSSSLNYGYTF; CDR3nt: TGTGCCAGCAGCTCCAGCCTTAACTATGGCTACACCTTC
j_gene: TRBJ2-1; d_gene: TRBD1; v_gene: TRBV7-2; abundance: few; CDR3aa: CASRLGARTGLFF; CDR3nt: TGTGCCAGCAGGCTTGGGGCGAGGACAGGTCTGTTCTTC
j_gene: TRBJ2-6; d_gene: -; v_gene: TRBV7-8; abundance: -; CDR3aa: CASSLDLWRSGANVLTF; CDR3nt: TGTGCCAGCAGCTTAGATCTCTGGCGCTCTGGGGCCAACGTCCTGACTTTC
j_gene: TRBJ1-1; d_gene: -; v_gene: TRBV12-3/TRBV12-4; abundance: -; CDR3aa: CASSFDRQAFF; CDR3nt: TGTGCCAGCAGTTTTGACAGGCAAGCTTTCTTT
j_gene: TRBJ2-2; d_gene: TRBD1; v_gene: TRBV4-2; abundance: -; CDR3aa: CASTRQGTTGELFF; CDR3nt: TGTGCCAGCACCAGACAGGGGACCACCGGGGAGCTGTTTTTT
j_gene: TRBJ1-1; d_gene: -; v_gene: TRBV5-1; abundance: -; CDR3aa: CASSLVQGVNTEAFF; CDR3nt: TGCGCCAGCAGCTTGGTTCAAGGAGTGAACACTGAAGCTTTCTTT